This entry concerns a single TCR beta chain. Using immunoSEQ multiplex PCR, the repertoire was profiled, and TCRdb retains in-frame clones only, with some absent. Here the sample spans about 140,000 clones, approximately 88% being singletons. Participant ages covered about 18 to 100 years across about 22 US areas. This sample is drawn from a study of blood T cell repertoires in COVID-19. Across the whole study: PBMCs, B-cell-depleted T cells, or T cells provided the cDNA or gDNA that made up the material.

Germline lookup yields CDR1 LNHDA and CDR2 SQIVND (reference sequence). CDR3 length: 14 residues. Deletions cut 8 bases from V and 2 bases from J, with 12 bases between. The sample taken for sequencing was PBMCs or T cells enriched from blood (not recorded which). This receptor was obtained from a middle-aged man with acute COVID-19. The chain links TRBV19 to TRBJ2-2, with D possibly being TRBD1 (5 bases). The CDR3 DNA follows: TGTGCCAGTGGAGAACAGGTTAACACCGGGGAGCTGTTTTTT. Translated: CASGEQVNTGELFF.